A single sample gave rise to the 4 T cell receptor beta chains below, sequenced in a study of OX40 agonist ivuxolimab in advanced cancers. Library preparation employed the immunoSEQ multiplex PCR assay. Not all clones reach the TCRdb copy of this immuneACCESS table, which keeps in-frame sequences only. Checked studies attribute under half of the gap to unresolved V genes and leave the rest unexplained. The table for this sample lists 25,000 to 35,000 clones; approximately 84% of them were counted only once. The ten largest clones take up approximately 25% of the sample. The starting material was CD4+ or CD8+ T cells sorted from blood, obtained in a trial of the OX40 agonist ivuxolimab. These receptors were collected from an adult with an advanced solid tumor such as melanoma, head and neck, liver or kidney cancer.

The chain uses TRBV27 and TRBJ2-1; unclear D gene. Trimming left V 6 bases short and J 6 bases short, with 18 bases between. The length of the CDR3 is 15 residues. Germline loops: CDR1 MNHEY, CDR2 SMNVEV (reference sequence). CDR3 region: CASSPTSGPTNEQFF. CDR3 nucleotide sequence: TGTGCCAGCAGCCCCACTTCCGGGCCCACCAATGAGCAGTTCTTC.

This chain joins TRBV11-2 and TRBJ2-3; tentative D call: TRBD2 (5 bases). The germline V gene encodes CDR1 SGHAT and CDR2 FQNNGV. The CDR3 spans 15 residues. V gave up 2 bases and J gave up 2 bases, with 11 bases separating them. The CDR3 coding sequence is TGTGCCAGCAGCTTACGACCGGGGTACACAGATACGCAGTATTTT. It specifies CASSLRPGYTDTQYF.

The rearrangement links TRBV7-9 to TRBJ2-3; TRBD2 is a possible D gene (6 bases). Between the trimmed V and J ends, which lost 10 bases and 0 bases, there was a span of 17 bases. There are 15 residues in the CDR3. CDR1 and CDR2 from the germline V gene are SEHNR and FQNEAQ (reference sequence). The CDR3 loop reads CAIPRRDGSTDTQYF. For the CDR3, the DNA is TGTGCCATCCCGCGGAGGGACGGGAGCACAGATACGCAGTATTTT. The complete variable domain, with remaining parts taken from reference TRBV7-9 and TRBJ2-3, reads DTGVSQNPRHKITKRGQNVTFRCDPISEHNRLYWYRQTLGQGPEFLTYFQNEAQLEKSRLLSDRFSAERPKGSFSTLEIQRTEQGDSAMYLCAIPRRDGSTDTQYFGPGTRLTVL.

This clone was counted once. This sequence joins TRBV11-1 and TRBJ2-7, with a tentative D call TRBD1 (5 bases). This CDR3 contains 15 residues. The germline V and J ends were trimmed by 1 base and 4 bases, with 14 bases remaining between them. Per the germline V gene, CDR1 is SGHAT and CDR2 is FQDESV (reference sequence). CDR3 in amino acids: CASSLGPGSLYEQYF. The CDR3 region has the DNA TGTGCCAGCAGCTTAGGGCCAGGGTCTTTATACGAGCAGTACTTC.